One and the same sample provided the 25 T cell receptor beta chains below, sequenced in a study of T cells after yellow fever vaccination. TCRdb reprocessed the 5' RACE reads via MiXCR and lists one record per CDR3 protein. The sample has more than 300,000 distinct CDR3 sequences; 3.5% to 4.5% are singletons. Here the sequenced sample was PBMCs, taken 15 days after the yellow fever booster vaccination. These TCRs come from a man between 18 and 29 years old who received the YFV17D yellow fever vaccine.

CDR3 in amino acids: CASSLDRGYNEQYV. CDR3 bases: TGTGCCAGCAGCTTAGATAGGGGGTATAACGAGCAGTACGTC. The rearrangement links TRBV7-9 to TRBJ2-7; tentatively, D is TRBD1 (6 bases). The V gene's germline CDR1 is SEHNR and CDR2 FQNEAQ (reference sequence). V shed 1 base and J shed 5 bases, with 12 bases lying between them. The CDR3 contains 14 residues.

The rearrangement links TRBV20-1 to TRBJ2-1; D may match TRBD1 or TRBD2 (7 bases each). V was trimmed by 3 bases and J by 7 bases, leaving 13 bases between them. Germline V gives CDR1 DFQATT, CDR2 SNEGSKA (reference sequence). The CDR3 length is 13 residues. CDR3 sequence (DNA): TGCAGTGCTAGGGGAGGGGGCCAAAATGAGCAGTTCTTC. Protein: CSARGGGQNEQFF.

The V call is TRBV4-3, the J call TRBJ2-3; TRBD2 is a possible D gene (6 bases). Trimming took off 0 bases at V and 8 bases at J, with 18 bases between the two ends. The CDR3 contains 16 residues. Germline CDR1 reads LGHNA; CDR2 reads YSLEER. The CDR3 reads CASSQDTYAAGSTQYF. The CDR3 DNA reads as TGCGCCAGCAGCCAAGATACGTACGCGGCGGGGAGTACGCAGTATTTT.

This rearrangement joins TRBV5-1 to TRBJ1-1, with D possibly being TRBD1 (5 bases). CDR1 SGHRS and CDR2 YFSETQ come from the germline V gene. V gave up 0 bases and J gave up 3 bases, with 9 bases separating them. The CDR3 contains 14 residues. The DNA for the CDR3 is TGCGCCAGCAGCTTGGGGGGGTATTACACTGAAGCTTTCTTT. This encodes CASSLGGYYTEAFF.

V is TRBV3-1 and J is TRBJ1-5; D perhaps matches TRBD1 (5 bases). Germline assignment: CDR1 LGHDT and CDR2 YNNKEL (reference sequence). This CDR3 contains 16 residues. Trimming stripped 4 bases from V and 8 bases from J, with 21 bases between. CDR3 bases: TGTGCCAGCAGCCGAGGGACCGGGACGTACGGGGAGCCCCAGCATTTT. It translates to CASSRGTGTYGEPQHF.

This clonotype was counted between two and nine times. V gene TRBV5-1 combines with J gene TRBJ1-2; TRBD1 agrees at 10 bases. Trimming at V came to 4 bases and at J to 5 bases, leaving 5 bases not matched to a gene. The CDR3 totals 14 residues. Germline V gene lookup returns CDR1 SGHRS and CDR2 YFSETQ. The CDR3 DNA follows: TGCGCCAGCAGCCGGGACAGGGGAACTTATGGCTACACCTTC. Amino acid sequence: CASSRDRGTYGYTF.

The rearrangement links TRBV5-6 to TRBJ2-3; a weak D match, TRBD2 (5 bases). The germline CDR1 and CDR2 sequences are SGHDT and YYEEEE. The germline V and J ends were trimmed by 6 bases and 1 base, with 9 bases remaining between them. This CDR3 is 13 amino acids long. CDR3 residues: CASTDGGTDTQYF. The CDR3 bases are TGTGCCAGCACTGACGGGGGCACAGATACGCAGTATTTT.

This clonotype occurred a few times. The chain's CDR3 is CASSHLGVTQYF. The CDR3 coding sequence is TGCGCCAGCAGCCACCTCGGTGTGACCCAGTACTTC. The V call is TRBV4-1, the J call TRBJ2-5; D unclear. Germline-derived CDR1 and CDR2 are MGHRA and YSYEKL. Trimming removed 3 bases from V and 7 bases from J, with 9 bases in between. This CDR3 contains 12 residues.

The sample holds many counts of this clonotype. The chain recombines TRBV20-1 with TRBJ2-5; 8 positions match TRBD2. Germline V CDR1 and CDR2: DFQATT, SNEGSKA (reference sequence). This CDR3 is 15 amino acids long. V gave up 7 bases and J gave up 5 bases; unmatched junction bases: 15. The CDR3 DNA follows: TGCAGTGGAACTAGCGGTGGAGGTCCGTGGGAGACCCAGTACTTC. As protein: CSGTSGGGPWETQYF.

The CDR3 region has the DNA TGTGCCAGCAGGACAATTTATGGCTACACCTTC. Translation: CASRTIYGYTF. V and J are TRBV6-6 and TRBJ1-2; D call uncertain. Germline values: CDR1 MNHNY, CDR2 SVGAGI (reference sequence). Trimming left V 6 bases short and J 5 bases short, with 7 bases between. This CDR3 contains 11 residues.

This clonotype was observed many times. This rearrangement joins TRBV29-1 to TRBJ2-5, with unresolved D. The CDR3 length is 12 residues. Per germline, CDR1 SQVTM and CDR2 ANQGSEA. Trimming shortened V by 7 bases and J by 5 bases, and 14 bases separated the two germline ends. In nucleotides, the CDR3 is TGCAGCGGTAACAGCCATCGGGAGACCCAGTACTTC. It specifies CSGNSHRETQYF.

This chain connects TRBV7-3 to TRBJ2-1, with 7 bases matching TRBD1. Looked up from germline, CDR1 is SGHTA and CDR2 is FQGTGA. Unmatched junction bases numbered 2, after V lost 3 bases and J lost 3 bases. The CDR3 has 14 amino acids. DNA for the CDR3: TGTGCCAGCAGCTTTGGACAGGACTACAATGAGCAGTTCTTC. Its translation is CASSFGQDYNEQFF. The variable domain in full, completed from reference TRBV7-3 and TRBJ2-1, reads GAGVSQTPSNKVTEKGKYVELRCDPISGHTALYWYRQSLGQGPEFLIYFQGTGAADDSGLPNDRFFAVRPEGSVSTLKIQRTERGDSAVYLCASSFGQDYNEQFFGPGTRLTVL.

Many counts were recorded for this clonotype. The rearrangement uses TRBV24-1 and TRBJ2-1; 9 nucleotides line up with TRBD2. V lost 5 bases, J lost 7 bases, and 11 bases stayed unmatched. The CDR3 sequence is 16 residues long. The germline V gene encodes CDR1 KGHDR and CDR2 SFDVKD. The CDR3 region is CATSGWRSGGLNEQFF. For the CDR3, the DNA is TGTGCCACCAGTGGTTGGAGGAGCGGGGGGTTAAATGAGCAGTTCTTC.

In this sample, this clonotype turned up a few times. The chain carries TRBV5-5 and TRBJ1-5, with D maybe TRBD1 (6 bases). The CDR3 consists of 14 residues. V lost 4 bases and J lost 3, with 11 bases in between. Germline V gene sequence: CDR1 SGHKS, CDR2 YYEKEE (reference sequence). In DNA form, the CDR3 reads TGTGCCAGCAGCCGTGGACAGTCCAATCAGCCCCAGCATTTT. Its translation: CASSRGQSNQPQHF.

This clonotype was recorded a few times. A read error may produce the germline difference seen at one junction end. V is TRBV5-1 and J is TRBJ2-7, with D perhaps TRBD2 (6 bases). Germline lookup yields CDR1 SGHRS and CDR2 YFSETQ. The CDR3 is 13 amino acids. CDR3 DNA sequence: TGCGCCGGCAGCTTAGATCGGGGGTACGAGCAGTACTTC. The encoded protein is CAGSLDRGYEQYF.

This clonotype appeared many times. V and J are TRBV20-1 and TRBJ2-5; D perhaps matches TRBD1 (6 bases). Trimming removed 0 bases at V and 9 bases at J, with 17 bases between. The germline V gene encodes CDR1 DFQATT and CDR2 SNEGSKA (reference sequence). The CDR3 is 14 amino acids. The CDR3 loop is CSARDWRTAGAQYF. In nucleotides, the CDR3 is TGCAGTGCTAGAGATTGGAGGACTGCAGGGGCCCAGTACTTC.

In its sample, this clonotype was seen a few times. The V gene is TRBV12-3 or TRBV12-4, the J gene TRBJ2-2; D is possibly TRBD2 (5 bases). Trimming pared 3 bases from V and 2 bases from J, leaving 7 bases between. The CDR3 sequence is 14 residues long. CDR3 in amino acids: CASSLRVNTGELFF. DNA for the CDR3: TGTGCCAGCAGTTTGCGGGTCAACACCGGGGAGCTGTTTTTT.

CDR3 protein: CASSRLAGSSYEQYV. CDR3 DNA sequence: TGTGCCAGCAGCCGACTAGCGGGGAGCTCCTACGAGCAGTACGTC. The rearrangement uses TRBV5-6 and TRBJ2-7, with 11 positions matching TRBD2. In germline, CDR1 is SGHDT, CDR2 YYEEEE. The CDR3 has 15 residues. Trimming took 4 bases from V and 0 from J; bases not matched to a gene: 3.

V usage is TRBV7-9 and J usage is TRBJ1-2; D unclear. The CDR3 spans 12 residues. The germline gives CDR1 SEHNR, CDR2 FQNEAQ (reference sequence). V lost 5 bases, J lost 4 bases, and 8 bases lay in between. The CDR3 is CASSRHFYGYTF. The CDR3, as DNA: TGTGCCAGCAGCCGTCACTTCTATGGCTACACCTTC.

This clonotype has at least ten counts. The chain couples TRBV7-9 to TRBJ2-1, with D perhaps TRBD2 (5 bases). Germline V CDR1 and CDR2: SEHNR, FQNEAQ (reference sequence). This CDR3 comprises 14 residues. Deletions cut 7 bases from V and 4 bases from J, with 14 bases between. This CDR3 reads CASTADGLYNEQFF. CDR3 bases: TGTGCCAGCACAGCAGATGGACTGTACAATGAGCAGTTCTTC. The full variable domain, completed using reference TRBV7-9 and TRBJ2-1, is DTGVSQNPRHKITKRGQNVTFRCDPISEHNRLYWYRQTLGQGPEFLTYFQNEAQLEKSRLLSDRFSAERPKGSFSTLEIQRTEQGDSAMYLCASTADGLYNEQFFGPGTRLTVL.

This clonotype has a count of ten or more. The chain is built from TRBV12-3 or TRBV12-4 and TRBJ2-1; D assignment may be TRBD1 or TRBD2 (5 bases each). Trimming stripped 1 base from V and 9 bases from J, with 10 bases between. The CDR3 is 13 amino acids. This CDR3 is CASSLVRGTEQFF. In nucleotides, the CDR3 is TGTGCCAGCAGTTTAGTCCGGGGCACTGAGCAGTTCTTC.

The chain employs TRBV7-9 and TRBJ1-1; D gene unclear. This CDR3 is built from 15 residues. The germline V and J ends were trimmed by 1 base and 0 bases, with 9 bases remaining between them. Per the germline V gene, CDR1 is SEHNR and CDR2 is FQNEAQ (reference sequence). Written as DNA, the CDR3 is TGTGCCAGCAGCTTAGGTCACCGCCTGAACACTGAAGCTTTCTTT. Translating it yields CASSLGHRLNTEAFF.

There are many counts of this clonotype. The genes are TRBV5-1 and TRBJ1-1; D is uncertain. This CDR3 has 15 residues. Trimming shortened V by 4 bases and J by 3 bases, and 16 bases separated the two germline ends. Germline CDR1 SGHRS, CDR2 YFSETQ. This CDR3 reads CASSPLPGLDTEAFF. For the CDR3, the DNA is TGCGCCAGCAGCCCATTACCGGGGTTGGACACTGAAGCTTTCTTT.

The chain is built from TRBV12-3 or TRBV12-4 and TRBJ1-6; tentative D call: TRBD1 (5 bases). The CDR3 consists of 14 residues. V shed 3 bases and J shed 8 bases, with 11 bases lying between them. CDR3 sequence: CASSFRAEYSPLHF. In DNA form, the CDR3 reads TGTGCCAGCAGTTTCAGGGCAGAGTATTCACCCCTCCACTTT.

This clonotype was recorded at least ten times. The V and J genes are TRBV20-1 and TRBJ1-1; the D is unclear. There are 12 residues in the CDR3. The germline V gene encodes CDR1 DFQATT and CDR2 SNEGSKA (reference sequence). The V end lost 5 bases, the J end lost 1 base, and 8 bases lay between the germline ends. CDR3 sequence reads: CSALQANTEAFF. CDR3 sequence (DNA): TGCAGTGCTCTCCAGGCGAACACTGAAGCTTTCTTT.